This T cell receptor (beta chain) is drawn from a study of molecular identifiers for immune sequencing clone quantification. Listed TCR primers, together with previously described methods, were used for the bulk TCR libraries. TCRdb independently ran MiXCR on the PCR reads; one entry per CDR3 protein. The sample has more than 550,000 distinct CDR3 sequences, 25% seen once; the top ten hold about 0.8%. Naive CD8 library inputs spanned 20,000 to 1,000,000 sorted cells and 10%, 30% or 50% RNA. CDR1 is SEHNR and CDR2 is FQNEAQ in the germline V gene (reference sequence). Trimming removed 3 bases at V and 11 bases at J, with 10 bases between. There are 11 residues in the CDR3.

The specimen was naive CD8+ T cells from blood, with Jurkat cell RNA spiked in. As to subset: FACS-sorted CD8+CD4-CCR7+CD45RA+ naive T cells. This receptor was obtained from a human donor in good health. Some libraries in this study had Jurkat cell RNA spiked in. V usage is TRBV7-9 and J usage is TRBJ1-1; D call uncertain. Written as DNA, the CDR3 is TGTGCCAGCAGCTTGTCTCCTGGGGCTTTCTTT. It translates to CASSLSPGAFF.